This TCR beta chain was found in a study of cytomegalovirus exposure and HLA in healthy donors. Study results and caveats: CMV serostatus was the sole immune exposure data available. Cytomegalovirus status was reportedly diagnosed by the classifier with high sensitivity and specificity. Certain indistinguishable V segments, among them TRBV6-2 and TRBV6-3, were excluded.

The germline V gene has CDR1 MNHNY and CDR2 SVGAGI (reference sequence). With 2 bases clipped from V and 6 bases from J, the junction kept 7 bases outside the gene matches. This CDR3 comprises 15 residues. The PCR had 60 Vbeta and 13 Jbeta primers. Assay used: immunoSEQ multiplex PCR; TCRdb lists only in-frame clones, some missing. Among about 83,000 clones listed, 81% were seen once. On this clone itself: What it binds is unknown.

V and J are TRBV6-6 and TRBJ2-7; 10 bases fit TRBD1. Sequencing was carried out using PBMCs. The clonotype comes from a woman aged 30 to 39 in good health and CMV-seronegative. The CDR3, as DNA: TGTGCCAGCAGTTACCCCCGGGACAGGGGCGCCGAGCAGTACTTC. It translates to CASSYPRDRGAEQYF.